One sample yielded the 16 T cell receptor beta chains listed below, sequenced in a study of blood T cell repertoires in COVID-19. TCRdb keeps only in-frame clones here, not all; method: immunoSEQ multiplex PCR. The table has 120,000 to 150,000 clones, 80% to 90% seen once. The source material was peripheral blood. Source of these receptors: a human donor in a cohort sampled during active COVID-19.

The rearrangement joins TRBV15 to TRBJ2-1; 12 bases map to TRBD1. The V gene end was trimmed by 2 bases and the J gene end by 9 bases; junction bases not matched to a gene: 5. Germline CDR1 LNHNV, CDR2 YYDKDF (reference sequence). The CDR3 is 15 amino acids. The CDR3 DNA reads as TGTGCCACCAGCAGACGGGACAGGGGGCAGGGTGAGCAGTTCTTC. It specifies CATSRRDRGQGEQFF.

This clone appeared a single time. V and J are TRBV5-1 and TRBJ1-1; D remains ambiguous. Germline lookup yields CDR1 SGHRS and CDR2 YFSETQ. V was shortened by 4 bases and J by 4 bases, with 11 bases between the two germline ends. The CDR3 sequence is 13 residues long. CDR3 bases: TGCGCCAGCAGCCCCCAGGACTCCACTGAAGCTTTCTTT. As protein: CASSPQDSTEAFF.

In nucleotides, the CDR3 is TGTGCCAGCAGCTTAGCGGGTAATTCACCCCTCCACTTT. This codes for CASSLAGNSPLHF. V is TRBV11-3 and J is TRBJ1-6; D is undetermined. The CDR3 totals 13 residues. V dropped 1 base and J dropped 6 bases, with 4 bases sitting between them. Germline CDR1 is SGHNT and CDR2 is YENEEA.

The chain recombines TRBV5-1 with TRBJ2-3, with D unclear. The length of the CDR3 is 17 residues. Per germline, CDR1 SGHRS and CDR2 YFSETQ. V was clipped by 0 bases and J by 2 bases, with 16 bases between them. CDR3 DNA: TGCGCCAGCAGCTTGGCCAGTGGCAGAGGCCCCACAGATACGCAGTATTTT. Protein: CASSLASGRGPTDTQYF.

J is TRBJ2-3 and V is TRBV7-2; perhaps TRBD1 as D (6 bases). The V end was cut by 8 bases, the J end by 0 bases, with 12 bases between. The V gene's germline CDR1 is SGHTA and CDR2 FQGNSA. The CDR3 loop spans 14 amino acids. Here the CDR3 reads CASGRGTSTDTQYF. The CDR3, as DNA: TGTGCCAGCGGCAGGGGCACTAGCACAGATACGCAGTATTTT.

About this clone itself: This may stem from a read error, because a much larger clone lies one nucleotide away. V is TRBV7-8 and J is TRBJ1-1; no clear D gene. This CDR3 has 13 amino acids. Germline V gene lookup returns CDR1 SGHVS and CDR2 FQNEAQ. Trimming took off 6 bases at V and 7 bases at J, with 15 bases between the two ends. CDR3 DNA: TGTGCCAGCAGGGGAGGCTTGTACATTGAAGCTTTCTTT. Its protein product is CASRGGLYIEAFF. Combining the CDR3 with reference TRBV7-8 and TRBJ1-1 gives the whole variable domain GAGVSQSPRYKVAKRGQDVALRCDPISGHVSLFWYQQALGQGPEFLTYFQNEAQLDKSGLPSDRFFAERPEGSVSTLKIQRTQQEDSAVYLCASRGGLYIEAFFGQGTRLTVV.

This chain's CDR3 is CASSYYEGFRTEAFF. The CDR3 DNA reads as TGTGCCAGCAGTTACTACGAAGGCTTCAGGACTGAAGCTTTCTTT. V usage is TRBV6-5 and J usage is TRBJ1-1; no reliable D call. Germline CDR1 MNHEY, CDR2 SVGAGI. The length of the CDR3 is 15 residues. Trimming cost V 1 base and J 5 bases, with 14 bases left between them.

The chain couples TRBV2 to TRBJ2-3, with D possibly matching TRBD1 (6 bases). With 11 bases removed from V and 2 bases from J, the gap between germline ends came to 20 bases. The germline V gene encodes CDR1 SNHLY and CDR2 FYNNEI. The CDR3 length is 15 residues. CDR3 coding DNA: TGTGCCGGGAGCCGACAGGCGCCTGACACAGATACGCAGTATTTT. Residues: CAGSRQAPDTDTQYF. The variable domain in full, with the rest retrieved from reference TRBV2 and TRBJ2-3, is EPEVTQTPSHQVTQMGQEVILRCVPISNHLYFYWYRQILGQKVEFLVSFYNNEISEKSEIFDDQFSVERPDGSNFTLKIRSTKLEDSAMYFCAGSRQAPDTDTQYFGPGTRLTVL.

DNA of the CDR3: TGCGCCAGCAGCCCTAGCGGGGTTTACAATGAGCAGTTCTTC. Residues: CASSPSGVYNEQFF. The rearrangement uses TRBV5-1 and TRBJ2-1, with TRBD2 matching 9 bases. J was trimmed by 4 bases and V by 4 bases; bases with no gene match: 3. The CDR3 is made up of 14 amino acids. Germline V gene data show CDR1 as SGHRS and CDR2 as YFSETQ.

This rearrangement joins TRBV19 to TRBJ2-7, with D possibly being TRBD2 (7 bases). Trimming took 1 base from V and 2 from J, leaving 15 bases between them. CDR3 length equals 16 residues. From germline, CDR1 is LNHDA and CDR2 SQIVND (reference sequence). The CDR3 protein is CASSIGRGAPPYEQYF. CDR3 DNA sequence: TGTGCCAGTAGTATAGGTCGGGGGGCCCCCCCCTACGAGCAGTACTTC. Combining the CDR3 with reference TRBV19 and TRBJ2-7 gives the whole variable domain DGGITQSPKYLFRKEGQNVTLSCEQNLNHDAMYWYRQDPGQGLRLIYYSQIVNDFQKGDIAEGYSVSREKKESFPLTVTSAQKNPTAFYLCASSIGRGAPPYEQYFGPGTRLTVT.

This clone was picked up one time. V and J are TRBV2 and TRBJ2-5; possible D gene TRBD1, 6 bases. CDR3 size: 13 residues. V dropped 7 bases and J dropped 1 base, with 10 bases sitting between them. Germline CDR1 SNHLY, CDR2 FYNNEI. The CDR3 here is CASKRGIQETQYF. The DNA of the CDR3 is TGTGCCAGCAAGAGGGGGATCCAAGAGACCCAGTACTTC.

V is TRBV3-1 (or the pseudogene TRBV3-2) and J is TRBJ1-1; 7 nucleotides match TRBD1. From germline, CDR1 is LGHDT and CDR2 YNNKEL (reference sequence). The CDR3 runs to 15 residues. V was clipped by 4 bases and J by 5 bases; unmatched bases: 10. The CDR3: CASSPTTGVSTEAFF. CDR3 in DNA: TGTGCCAGCAGCCCTACTACAGGGGTGTCGACTGAAGCTTTCTTT.

In this sample, this clone turned up once. The chain couples TRBV19 to TRBJ2-3; D remains unclear. Germline-derived CDR1 and CDR2 are LNHDA and SQIVND (reference sequence). The V gene lost 9 bases and the J gene lost 2 bases, with 18 bases spanning the gap. This CDR3 contains 15 residues. CDR3 DNA: TGTGCCAGCCTCAGCCATGCAGGTATCACAGATACGCAGTATTTT. Amino acids: CASLSHAGITDTQYF. The full variable domain, its missing parts supplied by reference TRBV19 and TRBJ2-3, is DGGITQSPKYLFRKEGQNVTLSCEQNLNHDAMYWYRQDPGQGLRLIYYSQIVNDFQKGDIAEGYSVSREKKESFPLTVTSAQKNPTAFYLCASLSHAGITDTQYFGPGTRLTVL.

The V call is TRBV3-1 (or the pseudogene TRBV3-2), the J call TRBJ2-7, with 10 bases that match TRBD1. CDR3 size: 16 residues. The germline V gene has CDR1 LGHDT and CDR2 YNNKEL (reference sequence). V lost 4 bases to trimming and J lost 1 base; unmatched junction nucleotides: 7. The CDR3 DNA reads TGTGCCAGCAGCCCAGGATGGGGACAGGGGTCCTACGAGCAGTACTTC. This gives the protein CASSPGWGQGSYEQYF.

This clone appeared once. The chain links TRBV9 to TRBJ2-3; 7 positions agree with TRBD2. CDR1 is SGDLS, CDR2 YYNGEE, per germline. The CDR3 has 18 amino acids. The trim removed 6 bases at V and 4 bases at J, leaving 20 bases unmatched. CDR3 residues: CASNSGSGGLHGADTQYF. For the CDR3, the DNA is TGTGCCAGCAATTCCGGCTCGGGGGGACTGCACGGGGCAGATACGCAGTATTTT.

V is TRBV30 and J is TRBJ1-2, with TRBD1 matching 7 bases. Trimming at V came to 2 bases and at J to 8 bases, leaving 11 bases not matched to a gene. There are 14 residues in the CDR3. CDR1 GTSNPN and CDR2 SVGIG come from the germline V gene (reference sequence). DNA of the CDR3: TGTGCCTGGAGTAGACAGGGCGGGAGGGGAGGCTACACCTTC. Translating gives CAWSRQGGRGGYTF.